This T cell receptor (beta chain) was captured in a study of blood T cell repertoires in COVID-19. The V gene end was trimmed by 3 bases and the J gene end by 1 base; junction bases not matched to a gene: 4. Germline lookup yields CDR1 KGHDR and CDR2 SFDVKD. The CDR3 length is 16 residues. This clone was picked up one time. Data came from immunoSEQ multiplex PCR; TCRdb stores just in-frame clones and leaves some out. The sample consists of a few hundred thousand clones, roughly nine tenths of them appearing once. The origin of this receptor is a woman aged 40 to 50 who had recovered from COVID-19. The chain joins TRBV24-1 to TRBJ2-4; TRBD1 aligns across 8 bases. Sequencing was performed on PBMCs or T cells enriched from blood (not recorded which). The CDR3 bases are TGTGCCACCAGTGATAACCGGGACAGGGCCAAAAACATTCAGTACTTC. Its protein product is CATSDNRDRAKNIQYF.